This T cell receptor beta chain emerged from a study of patients and donors after allogeneic stem cell transplantation. TCRdb ran MiXCR on the RT-PCR reads and lists one entry per CDR3 protein. Among 800,000 to 1,000,000 distinct CDR3 sequences, more than 15% were seen once, and the ten largest hold roughly 6%. Trimming stripped 6 bases from V and 0 bases from J, with 12 bases between. The CDR3 contains 14 residues. Germline loops: CDR1 MDHEN, CDR2 SYDVKM. This clonotype was seen more than once but under ten times. This rearrangement joins TRBV28 to TRBJ2-7; D is perhaps TRBD2 (6 bases). This receptor was identified in a human donor who was either an allogeneic HSCT recipient or a stem cell or donor lymphocyte infusion donor (not recorded which). It is not recorded whose cells these are; they may come from a transplant donor. Sample: blood, either unsorted or a sorted T cell fraction (not recorded which). The CDR3 bases are TGTGCCAGCAGCTCGGGACTGAACTCCTACGAGCAGTACTTC. Amino acids: CASSSGLNSYEQYF.